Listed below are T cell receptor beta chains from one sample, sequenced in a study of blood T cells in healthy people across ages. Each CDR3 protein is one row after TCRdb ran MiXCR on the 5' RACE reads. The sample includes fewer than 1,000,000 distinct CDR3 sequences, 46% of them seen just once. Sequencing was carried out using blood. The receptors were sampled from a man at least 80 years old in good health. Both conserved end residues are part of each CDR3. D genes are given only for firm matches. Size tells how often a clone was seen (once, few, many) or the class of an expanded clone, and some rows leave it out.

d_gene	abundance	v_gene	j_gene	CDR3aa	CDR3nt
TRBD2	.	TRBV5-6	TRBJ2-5	CVSTGLNRETQYF	TGTGTCAGCACGGGACTAAATAGAGAGACCCAGTACTTC
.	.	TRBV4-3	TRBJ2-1	CASSQDWRNEQFF	TGCGCCAGCAGCCAAGATTGGCGAAATGAGCAGTTCTTC
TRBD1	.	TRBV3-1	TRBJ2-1	CASSQETGVRNEQFF	TGTGCCAGCAGCCAAGAGACAGGGGTACGCAATGAGCAGTTCTTC
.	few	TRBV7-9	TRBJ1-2	CASSRGGDGYTF	TGTGCCAGCAGCCGGGGTGGGGACGGCTACACCTTC
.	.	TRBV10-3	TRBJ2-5	CAIREDETQYF	TGTGCCATCAGGGAGGATGAGACCCAGTACTTC
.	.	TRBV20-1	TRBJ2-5	CSARTGLGQWTQYF	TGCAGTGCTAGGACGGGGCTGGGGCAATGGACCCAGTACTTC
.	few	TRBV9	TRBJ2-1	CASSSQDSLPYNEQFF	TGTGCCAGCAGCTCCCAAGACAGCCTCCCTTACAATGAGCAGTTCTTC
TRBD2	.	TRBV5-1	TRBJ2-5	CASSPEGTSGGSYNEQYF	TGCGCCAGCAGCCCGGAGGGGACTAGTGGGGGATCTTACAATGAGCAGTACTTC
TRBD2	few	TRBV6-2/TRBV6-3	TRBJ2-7	CASSNAGLAGREQYF	TGTGCCAGCAGCAATGCGGGACTAGCGGGACGGGAGCAGTACTTC
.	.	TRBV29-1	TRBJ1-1	CSGRRMNTEAFF	TGCAGCGGGAGGCGGATGAACACTGAAGCTTTCTTT
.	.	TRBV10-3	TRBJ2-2	CAISKAYSNTGELFF	TGTGCCATCAGTAAGGCGTATAGCAACACCGGGGAGCTGTTTTTT
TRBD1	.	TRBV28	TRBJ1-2	CASTDRVDGYTF	TGTGCCAGCACCGACAGGGTTGATGGCTACACCTTC
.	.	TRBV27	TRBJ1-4	CASSFARGGEKLFF	TGTGCCAGCAGTTTTGCCAGGGGTGGAGAAAAACTGTTTTTT
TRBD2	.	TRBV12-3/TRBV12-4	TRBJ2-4	CASSLANSGRAKNIQYF	TGTGCCAGCAGTTTAGCTAATAGCGGGAGGGCCAAAAACATTCAGTACTTC
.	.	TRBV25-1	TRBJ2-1	CASTGPPSSYNEQFF	TGTGCCAGCACTGGGCCCCCAAGCTCCTACAATGAGCAGTTCTTC
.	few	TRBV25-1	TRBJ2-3	CASSELWEADTQYF	TGTGCCAGCAGTGAATTGTGGGAGGCAGATACGCAGTATTTT
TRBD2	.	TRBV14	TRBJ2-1	CASSQDFGRTLVDAYNEQFF	TGTGCCAGCAGCCAAGATTTCGGGAGGACCCTCGTAGACGCCTACAATGAGCAGTTCTTC
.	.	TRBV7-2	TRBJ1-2	CASSRGSHYGYTF	TGTGCCAGCAGTCGCGGGTCTCACTATGGCTACACCTTC